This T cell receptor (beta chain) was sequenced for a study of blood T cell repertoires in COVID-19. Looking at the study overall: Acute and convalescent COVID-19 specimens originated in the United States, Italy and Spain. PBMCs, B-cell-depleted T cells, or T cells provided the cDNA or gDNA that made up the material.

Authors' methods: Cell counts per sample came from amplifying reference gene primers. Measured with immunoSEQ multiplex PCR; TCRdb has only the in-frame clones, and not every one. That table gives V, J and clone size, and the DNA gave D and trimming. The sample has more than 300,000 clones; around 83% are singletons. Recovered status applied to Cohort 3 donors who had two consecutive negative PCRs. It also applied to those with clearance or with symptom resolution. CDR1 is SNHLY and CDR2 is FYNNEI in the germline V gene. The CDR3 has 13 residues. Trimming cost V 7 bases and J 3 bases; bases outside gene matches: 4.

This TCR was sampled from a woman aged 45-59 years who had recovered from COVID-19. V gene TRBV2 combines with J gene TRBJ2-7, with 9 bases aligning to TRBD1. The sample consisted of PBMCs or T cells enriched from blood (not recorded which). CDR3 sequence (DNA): TGTGCCAGCACCCGGGACAGGGACTACGAGCAGTACTTC. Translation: CASTRDRDYEQYF. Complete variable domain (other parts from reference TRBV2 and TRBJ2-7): EPEVTQTPSHQVTQMGQEVILRCVPISNHLYFYWYRQILGQKVEFLVSFYNNEISEKSEIFDDQFSVERPDGSNFTLKIRSTKLEDSAMYFCASTRDRDYEQYFGPGTRLTVT.